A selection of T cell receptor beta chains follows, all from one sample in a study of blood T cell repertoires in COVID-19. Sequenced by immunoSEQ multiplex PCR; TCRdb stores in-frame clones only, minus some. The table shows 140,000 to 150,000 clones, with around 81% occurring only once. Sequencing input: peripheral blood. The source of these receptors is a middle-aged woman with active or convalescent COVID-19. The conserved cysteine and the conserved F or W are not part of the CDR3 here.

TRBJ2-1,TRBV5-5,ASSPRESASYNEQF
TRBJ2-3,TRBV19,ASSPDRVGTDTQY
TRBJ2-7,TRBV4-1,ASSPFRENEQY
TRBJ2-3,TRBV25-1,ASIYRRDSALSPQY
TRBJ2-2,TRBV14,ASSQDWGGRGTGELF
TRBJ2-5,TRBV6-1,ASSELERADQETQY
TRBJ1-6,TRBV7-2,ASSLGPQGAESPLH
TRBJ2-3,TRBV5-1,ASSLPTSGSTDTQY
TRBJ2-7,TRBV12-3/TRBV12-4,ASSSQGYEQY
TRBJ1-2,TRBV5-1,ASSLRGRDYGYT
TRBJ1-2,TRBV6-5,ASAGYGGPKYGYT
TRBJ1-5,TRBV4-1,ASSELPGNQPQH
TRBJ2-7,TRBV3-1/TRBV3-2,ASSQAPMTGGWAYEQY
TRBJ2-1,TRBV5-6,ASSWESSYNEQF
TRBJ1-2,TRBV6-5,ASSPDRGTGYT
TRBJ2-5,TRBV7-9,ASSLLQETQY
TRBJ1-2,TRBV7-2,ASSLEGQGARGYT
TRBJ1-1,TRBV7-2,ASSKMSRDQGGF
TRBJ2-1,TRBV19,ASSRGSTNEQF
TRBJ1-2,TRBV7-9,ASSLDRTLTDGYT
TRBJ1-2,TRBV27,ASSLSGGGRGYT
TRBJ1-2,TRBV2,ASRPTGRYGYT
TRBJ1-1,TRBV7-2,ASSRGREHTEAF
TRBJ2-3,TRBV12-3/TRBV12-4,ASTQRGTQY
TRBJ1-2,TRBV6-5,ASSKPTGTGYT
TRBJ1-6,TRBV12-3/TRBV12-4,ASSTLLNSPLH
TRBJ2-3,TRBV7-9,ASSPDGGPLSTDTQY
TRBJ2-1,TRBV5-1,ASSFSSGSVVYEQF
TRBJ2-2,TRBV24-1,ATRGRQGSNTGELF
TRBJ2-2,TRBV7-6,ASRYVGAANTGELF
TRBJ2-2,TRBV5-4,ASSLGGQGARTGELF
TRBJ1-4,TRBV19,ASSRYRASGEKLF
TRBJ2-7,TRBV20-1,SARDVYEQY
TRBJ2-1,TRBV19,ASSIDRGLGLDEQF
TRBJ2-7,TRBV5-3,ARSLGSLMSGRSYEQY
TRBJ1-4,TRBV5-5,ASSFDPEATNEKLF
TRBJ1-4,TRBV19,ASRARGEKLF
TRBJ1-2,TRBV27,ASTLLQGVYGYT
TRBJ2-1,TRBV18,ASSPSRGRLSYEQF
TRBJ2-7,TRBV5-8,ASSLGSDSYEQY
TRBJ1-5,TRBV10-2,ASRGGNQPQH
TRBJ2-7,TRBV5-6,ASSSRTGVEQY
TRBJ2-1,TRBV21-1,ASSGGDNEQF
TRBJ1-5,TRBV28,ASSSSRFPQH
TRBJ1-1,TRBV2,ASRGQGINTEAF
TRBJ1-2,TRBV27,ASFSPGQANYGYT
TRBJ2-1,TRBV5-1,ASSSPGTSGSREQF
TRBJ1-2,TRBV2,ASGTGTGYT
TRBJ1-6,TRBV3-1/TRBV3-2,ASSQVQQGNSPLH
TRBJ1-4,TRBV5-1,ASSSLPTGLNEKLF
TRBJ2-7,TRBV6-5,ASREPGQGLSEQY
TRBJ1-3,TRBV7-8,ASSPGLSGNTIY
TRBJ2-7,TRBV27,ASWTSGRTGEQY